Listed here is a single T cell receptor (beta chain). The CDR3 loop spans 15 amino acids. Looked up from germline, CDR1 is MNHEY and CDR2 is SVGAGI. The V end lost 4 bases, the J end lost 9 bases, and 19 bases lay between the germline ends. The sample comes from a study of blood T cell repertoires in COVID-19. Study context: In each case, the material was cDNA or gDNA derived from T cells, B-cell-depleted T cells, or PBMCs.

Data came from immunoSEQ multiplex PCR; TCRdb stores just in-frame clones and leaves some out. The table has some 30,000 clones, roughly nine tenths seen once; the top ten hold 2% to 2.5%. The V call is TRBV6-5, the J call TRBJ2-1; a weak D match, TRBD2 (7 bases). This TCR was sampled from a man in his fifties or sixties with active COVID-19. What was sequenced was peripheral blood. The CDR3 loop is CASSWGGPEVGEQFF. The CDR3 nucleotides read TGTGCCAGCAGTTGGGGGGGCCCGGAGGTGGGTGAGCAGTTCTTC.